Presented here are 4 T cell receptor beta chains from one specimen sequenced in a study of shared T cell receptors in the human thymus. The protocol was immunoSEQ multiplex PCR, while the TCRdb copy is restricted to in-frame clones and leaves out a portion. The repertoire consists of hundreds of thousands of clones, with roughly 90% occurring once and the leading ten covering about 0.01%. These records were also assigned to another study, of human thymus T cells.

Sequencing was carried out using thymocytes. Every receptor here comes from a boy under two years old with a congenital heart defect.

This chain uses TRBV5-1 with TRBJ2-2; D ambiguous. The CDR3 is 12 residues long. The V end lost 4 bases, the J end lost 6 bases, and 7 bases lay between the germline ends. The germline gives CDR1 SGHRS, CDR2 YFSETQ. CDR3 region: CASSLSPGELFF. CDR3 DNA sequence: TGCGCCAGCAGCCTCTCCCCCGGGGAGCTGTTTTTT.

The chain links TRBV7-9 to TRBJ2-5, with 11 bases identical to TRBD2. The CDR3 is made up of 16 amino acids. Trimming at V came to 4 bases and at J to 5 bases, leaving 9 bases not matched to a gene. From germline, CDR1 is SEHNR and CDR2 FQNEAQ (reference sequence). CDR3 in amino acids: CASSWRPGLAVETQYF. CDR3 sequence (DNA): TGTGCCAGCAGCTGGAGACCGGGACTAGCGGTTGAGACCCAGTACTTC. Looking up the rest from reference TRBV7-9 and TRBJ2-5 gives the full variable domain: DTGVSQNPRHKITKRGQNVTFRCDPISEHNRLYWYRQTLGQGPEFLTYFQNEAQLEKSRLLSDRFSAERPKGSFSTLEIQRTEQGDSAMYLCASSWRPGLAVETQYFGPGTRLLVL.

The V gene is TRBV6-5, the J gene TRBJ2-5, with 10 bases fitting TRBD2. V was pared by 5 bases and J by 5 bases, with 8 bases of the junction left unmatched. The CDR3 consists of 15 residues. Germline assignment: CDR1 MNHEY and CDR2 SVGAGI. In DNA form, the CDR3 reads TGTGCCAGCAGTGCCCGGGGAGCGGGAGGGGAGACCCAGTACTTC. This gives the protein CASSARGAGGETQYF.

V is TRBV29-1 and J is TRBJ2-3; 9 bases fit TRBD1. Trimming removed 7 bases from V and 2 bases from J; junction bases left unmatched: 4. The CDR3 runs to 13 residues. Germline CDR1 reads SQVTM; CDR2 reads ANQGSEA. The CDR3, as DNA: TGCAGCGAAGGGACAGGGCCCACAGATACGCAGTATTTT. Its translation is CSEGTGPTDTQYF.